One and the same sample provided the 15 T cell receptor beta chains below, sequenced in a study of neurological immune-mediated disorders. TCRdb redid the calling of the 5' RACE reads with MiXCR, one entry per CDR3 protein. Counted here are about 41,000 distinct CDR3 sequences, 2% to 3% occurring once; the ten biggest clones make up approximately 12%. The sequenced material came from PBMCs. These receptors were collected from a man aged 30 to 39 with multiple sclerosis.

Ten or more counts support this clonotype. J is TRBJ2-1 and V is TRBV5-1, with D perhaps matching TRBD2 (6 bases). The CDR3 runs to 16 residues. V shed 0 bases and J shed 3 bases, with 13 bases lying between them. Germline values: CDR1 SGHRS, CDR2 YFSETQ. The CDR3 DNA follows: TGCGCCAGCAGCTTGGTCGTGCGGGACCGCTACAATGAGCAGTTCTTC. It codes for CASSLVVRDRYNEQFF.

A few counts support this clonotype. The chain is built from TRBV7-8 and TRBJ2-7, with D unclear. The germline gives CDR1 SGHVS, CDR2 FQNEAQ. The ends were cut back, 7 bases at V and 1 base at J, with 14 bases in the middle. The CDR3 totals 14 residues. The CDR3 here is CASTPARHSYEQYF. CDR3 bases: TGTGCCAGCACCCCTGCGCGGCATTCCTACGAGCAGTACTTC.

There are many counts of this clonotype. The V gene is TRBV20-1, the J gene TRBJ2-5, with D tentatively TRBD2 (5 bases). The germline CDR1 and CDR2 sequences are DFQATT and SNEGSKA (reference sequence). The CDR3 spans 13 residues. Trimming cost V 3 bases and J 5 bases, with 13 bases left between them. This CDR3 reads CSASPTSGETQYF. In DNA, the CDR3 is TGCAGTGCTAGTCCTACTAGTGGGGAGACCCAGTACTTC.

This clonotype was seen many times. A read error may produce the germline difference seen at one junction end. The chain uses TRBV7-2 and TRBJ2-7; D not resolved. Germline V lookup: CDR1 SGHTA, CDR2 FQGNSA. The length of the CDR3 is 12 residues. The CDR3 reads CASSLSVGGKSF. Written as DNA, the CDR3 is TGTGCCAGCAGCTTATCTGTTGGTGGGAAGTCGTTC.

The sample holds many counts of this clonotype. V is TRBV3-1 and J is TRBJ2-2; tentative D call: TRBD2 (6 bases). The germline V gene has CDR1 LGHDT and CDR2 YNNKEL (reference sequence). The CDR3 is 19 residues long. The V gene lost 4 bases and the J gene lost 4 bases, with 25 bases spanning the gap. CDR3 region: CASSPHHFSSGVLTGELFF. DNA of the CDR3: TGTGCCAGCAGCCCCCACCATTTCAGTAGCGGAGTCCTCACCGGGGAGCTGTTTTTT.

In its sample, this clonotype was seen a few times. Mismatch with germline at one junction end may stem from a read error. The V call is TRBV4-1, the J call TRBJ1-1; D gene unclear. Germline CDR1 MGHRA, CDR2 YSYEKL. The CDR3 is made up of 12 amino acids. The CDR3 protein is CDSSKGSAEAFF. CDR3 coding DNA: TGCGACAGCAGCAAGGGATCCGCTGAAGCTTTCTTT.

This clonotype was seen many times. The J gene is TRBJ2-7, the V gene TRBV5-1, with D tentatively TRBD1 (5 bases). V was shortened by 4 bases and J by 0 bases, with 8 bases between the two germline ends. The CDR3 runs to 13 residues. In germline, CDR1 is SGHRS, CDR2 YFSETQ. The CDR3 region is CASSPDSSYEQYF. DNA of the CDR3: TGCGCCAGCAGCCCCGACAGCTCCTACGAGCAGTACTTC.

In this sample, this clonotype turned up many times. This chain links TRBV5-1 with TRBJ2-7; possibly TRBD1 for D (5 bases). This CDR3 is built from 13 residues. Trimming took off 0 bases at V and 6 bases at J, with 10 bases between the two ends. Germline CDR1 and CDR2: SGHRS and YFSETQ. CDR3 amino acids: CASSLEGFSEQYF. CDR3 nucleotide sequence: TGCGCCAGCAGCTTGGAGGGGTTCTCCGAGCAGTACTTC.

This clonotype was counted many times. The chain links TRBV18 to TRBJ2-5; 8 bases fit TRBD1. Germline V CDR1 and CDR2: KGHSH, LQKENI. CDR3 length equals 13 residues. With 4 bases clipped from V and 3 bases from J, the junction kept 1 base outside the gene matches. The CDR3 DNA follows: TGTGCCAGCTCACTGACAGGGGAAGAGACCCAGTACTTC. Translating gives CASSLTGEETQYF.

This clonotype occurred many times. This chain links TRBV5-6 with TRBJ2-1, with D hard to call. This CDR3 is built from 12 residues. CDR1 and CDR2 (germline): SGHDT, YYEEEE. V was pared by 1 base and J by 10 bases, with 9 bases between. DNA of the CDR3: TGTGCCAGCAGCTTGATCAATGGAGAGCAGTTCTTC. Its translation is CASSLINGEQFF.

This clonotype was seen at least ten times. CDR3 sequence (DNA): TGTGCCAGCAGTTTCTTCTCGGGAGCGTACGAGCAGTACTTC. The encoded protein is CASSFFSGAYEQYF. The V call is TRBV12-3 or TRBV12-4, the J call TRBJ2-7, with D possibly TRBD2 on 6 matching bases. The CDR3 covers 14 residues. Trimming shortened V by 3 bases and J by 4 bases, and 13 bases separated the two germline ends.

V is TRBV5-1 and J is TRBJ2-1; D ambiguous. The CDR3 is 13 residues long. V lost 0 bases and J 7 bases, leaving 8 bases between the germline ends. The germline V gene encodes CDR1 SGHRS and CDR2 YFSETQ. The DNA of the CDR3 is TGCGCCAGCAGCTTGGGGTTGGGAAATGAGCAGTTCTTC. It specifies CASSLGLGNEQFF.

This clonotype was seen ten or more times. The V and J genes are TRBV9 and TRBJ1-2; D is undetermined. Germline CDR1 SGDLS, CDR2 YYNGEE. Trimming took off 1 base at V and 8 bases at J, with 18 bases between the two ends. This CDR3 has 15 amino acids. The CDR3: CASSVHHPGLGGYTF. As DNA, the CDR3 is TGTGCCAGCAGCGTACATCATCCCGGGCTAGGAGGCTACACCTTC. Filled out from reference TRBV9 and TRBJ1-2, the complete variable domain reads DSGVTQTPKHLITATGQRVTLRCSPRSGDLSVYWYQQSLDQGLQFLIQYYNGEERAKGNILERFSAQQFPDLHSELNLSSLELGDSALYFCASSVHHPGLGGYTFGSGTRLTVV.

This clonotype has at least ten counts. This sequence joins TRBV20-1 and TRBJ2-7, with a possible D match to TRBD2 (6 bases). The V gene lost 5 bases and the J gene lost 3 bases, with 14 bases spanning the gap. The CDR3 spans 13 residues. CDR1 DFQATT and CDR2 SNEGSKA come from the germline V gene (reference sequence). The CDR3 protein is CSAWSGGNYEQYF. CDR3 sequence (DNA): TGCAGTGCTTGGTCTGGCGGGAACTACGAGCAGTACTTC.

Many counts were recorded for this clonotype. V and J are TRBV18 and TRBJ2-2; D might be TRBD1 (5 bases). Trimming took 2 bases from V and 1 from J, leaving 8 bases between them. Germline V gene lookup returns CDR1 KGHSH and CDR2 LQKENI. CDR3 size: 15 residues. For the CDR3, the DNA is TGTGCCAGCTCACCAAGGCAGGGGAACACCGGGGAGCTGTTTTTT. Protein sequence: CASSPRQGNTGELFF.